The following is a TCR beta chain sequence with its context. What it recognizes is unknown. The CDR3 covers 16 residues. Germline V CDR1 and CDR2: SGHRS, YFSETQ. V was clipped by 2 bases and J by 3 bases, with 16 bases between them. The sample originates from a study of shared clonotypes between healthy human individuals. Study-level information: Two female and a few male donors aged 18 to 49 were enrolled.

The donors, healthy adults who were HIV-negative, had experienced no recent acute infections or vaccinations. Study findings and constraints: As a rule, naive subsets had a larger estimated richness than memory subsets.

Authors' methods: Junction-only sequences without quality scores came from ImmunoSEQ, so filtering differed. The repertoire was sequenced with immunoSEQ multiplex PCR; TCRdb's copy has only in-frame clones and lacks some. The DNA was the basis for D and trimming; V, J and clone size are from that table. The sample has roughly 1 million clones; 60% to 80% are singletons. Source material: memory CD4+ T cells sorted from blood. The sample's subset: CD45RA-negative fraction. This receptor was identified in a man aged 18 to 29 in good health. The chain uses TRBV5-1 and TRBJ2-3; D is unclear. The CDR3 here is CASSLVSGANTDTQYF. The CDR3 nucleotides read TGCGCCAGCAGCTTAGTATCTGGAGCGAATACAGATACGCAGTATTTT.